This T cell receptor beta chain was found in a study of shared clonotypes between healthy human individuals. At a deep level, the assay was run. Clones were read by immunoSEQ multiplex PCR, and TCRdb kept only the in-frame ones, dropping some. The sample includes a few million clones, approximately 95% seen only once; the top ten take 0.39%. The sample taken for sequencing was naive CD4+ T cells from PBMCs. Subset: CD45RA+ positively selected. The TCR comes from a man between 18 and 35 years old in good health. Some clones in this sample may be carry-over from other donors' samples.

CDR3 loop: CSVRLAENTGELFF. CDR3 nucleotides: TGCAGCGTTAGACTAGCGGAGAACACCGGGGAGCTGTTTTTT. V and J are TRBV29-1 and TRBJ2-2; TRBD2 matches at 9 bases. The germline gives CDR1 SQVTM, CDR2 ANQGSEA. Trimming at V came to 5 bases and at J to 1 base, leaving 2 bases not matched to a gene. The CDR3 extends over 14 amino acids.